The present entry profiles one T cell receptor beta chain with its context. Its antigen remains unknown. Ophthalmopathy-affected donors exhibited moderate-to-severe activity, CAS ≥3, NOSPECS ≥4, and duration under 3 months. Pregnant or lactating patients and those with other autoimmune diseases or uncontrolled infections were excluded. Orbital computed tomography and thyroid ultrasound, along with TRAb, serum thyroxine and clinical symptoms, underpinned diagnosis. This sample was included in a study of Graves' ophthalmopathy and Graves' hyperthyroidism. Amplified material comprised TCR beta CDR3 regions derived from RNA transcripts. RT-PCR in the first round used HTBI primers; a second-round multiplex PCR followed. Each CDR3 protein gets one entry after TCRdb re-called the multiplex PCR reads with MiXCR. The sample lists over 40,000 distinct CDR3 sequences; around 50% were seen once. The study, taken as a whole, reports: Ophthalmopathy and stable hyperthyroidism were discriminated by a 13-signature model, with over 85% sensitivity and 70% to 84% specificity.

The sequence was collected from an adult man with Graves' ophthalmopathy. The sequenced sample was peripheral blood.

CDR3 residues: CALGTGGRDTQYF. As DNA, the CDR3 is TGTGCCCTTGGAACAGGCGGGAGAGATACGCAGTATTTT. The chain recombines TRBV7-3 with TRBJ2-3; 7 bases map to TRBD2. The CDR3 runs 13 residues. V lost 11 bases and J lost 5; bases outside the gene matches: 10. Germline CDR1 SGHTA, CDR2 FQGTGA.